Presented here are 20 T cell receptor beta chains from one specimen sequenced in a study of beta chain features in type 1 diabetes. The isolated RNA, all of it, was reverse transcribed, so expressed TCRB transcripts were what got sequenced. This table comes from immunoSEQ multiplex PCR, and its TCRdb copy is limited to in-frame clones, with some not included. This table has about 660,000 clones, around 15% appearing once. The antigens for these receptors are not known. Findings of the study overall: When Type 1 diabetes patients were examined, their TCRB CDR3s proved moderately but significantly shorter in all four CD4+ subsets.

The sample comprised naive CD4+ T cells from blood. These receptors were collected from a man younger than 30 with type 1 diabetes.

The chain recombines TRBV25-1 with TRBJ1-1; TRBD1 agrees at 7 bases. The J segment lost 4 bases and the V segment lost 6 bases, leaving 11 bases of the junction unmatched. The CDR3 loop spans 15 amino acids. CDR1 is MGHDK, CDR2 SYGVNS, per germline. CDR3: CASSRREGAITEAFF. CDR3 coding DNA: TGTGCCAGCAGCCGGCGCGAGGGGGCGATCACTGAAGCTTTCTTT.

The V and J genes are TRBV7-8 and TRBJ1-1; maybe TRBD1 (6 bases). The CDR3 runs 14 residues. CDR1 SGHVS and CDR2 FQNEAQ come from the germline V gene. V was pared by 1 base and J by 3 bases, with 9 bases between. This CDR3 reads CASSLVGGYTEAFF. For the CDR3, the DNA is TGTGCCAGCAGCTTAGTAGGGGGGTACACTGAAGCTTTCTTT.

The J gene is TRBJ1-3, the V gene TRBV5-1; D remains unclear. Germline CDR1 SGHRS, CDR2 YFSETQ. V dropped 4 bases and J dropped 4 bases, with 12 bases sitting between them. There are 14 residues in the CDR3. The DNA of the CDR3 is TGCGCCAGCAGCCCCGTTATAGGAGGAAACACCATATATTTT. Protein product: CASSPVIGGNTIYF. Looking up the rest from reference TRBV5-1 and TRBJ1-3 gives the full variable domain: KAGVTQTPRYLIKTRGQQVTLSCSPISGHRSVSWYQQTPGQGLQFLFEYFSETQRNKGNFPGRFSGRQFSNSRSEMNVSTLELGDSALYLCASSPVIGGNTIYFGEGSWLTVV.

This clone was seen a few times. The gene calls are TRBV5-4 and TRBJ1-1, with a tentative D call TRBD1 (6 bases). CDR1 is SGHNT, CDR2 YYREEE, per germline (reference sequence). Trimming removed 3 bases from V and 1 base from J, with 10 bases in between. The CDR3 consists of 14 residues. In nucleotides, the CDR3 is TGTGCCAGCAGCTCGGGACAATGGAACACTGAAGCTTTCTTT. Protein sequence: CASSSGQWNTEAFF.

This rearrangement joins TRBV27 to TRBJ1-1, with TRBD1 identical over 8 bases. The CDR3 runs to 16 residues. Losses at the gene ends were 4 bases for V and 5 bases for J; bases not matched to a gene: 12. Germline CDR1 MNHEY, CDR2 SMNVEV (reference sequence). The CDR3 bases are TGTGCCAGCAGTTCCCTAACAGGGGGGTGGAGTACTGAAGCTTTCTTT. Translated, it gives CASSSLTGGWSTEAFF.

The V gene is TRBV7-9, the J gene TRBJ1-5; D unresolved. V was clipped by 6 bases and J by 1 base, with 7 bases between them. The CDR3 runs to 13 residues. CDR1 and CDR2 from the germline V gene are SEHNR and FQNEAQ (reference sequence). The CDR3 sequence is CASSDRSNQPQHF. The CDR3 region has the DNA TGTGCCAGCAGTGATAGGAGCAATCAGCCCCAGCATTTT. Based on the CDR3 plus reference TRBV7-9 and TRBJ1-5, the full variable domain is DTGVSQNPRHKITKRGQNVTFRCDPISEHNRLYWYRQTLGQGPEFLTYFQNEAQLEKSRLLSDRFSAERPKGSFSTLEIQRTEQGDSAMYLCASSDRSNQPQHFGDGTRLSIL.

This chain connects TRBV12-5 to TRBJ2-1; 12 nucleotides agree with TRBD1. Germline V gives CDR1 LGHNT, CDR2 FRNRAP. This CDR3 is 15 amino acids long. The V gene end was trimmed by 6 bases and the J gene end by 8 bases; junction bases not matched to a gene: 8. The CDR3, as DNA: TGTGCTAGTGGGCCGGGACAGGGGGCTTTCGATGAGCAGTTCTTC. Protein sequence: CASGPGQGAFDEQFF.

The rearrangement joins TRBV7-9 to TRBJ1-3, with TRBD1 matching over 11 bases. After removal of 4 bases from V and 2 bases from J, the junction contained 7 bases not matched to a gene. The CDR3 totals 17 residues. The germline V gene has CDR1 SEHNR and CDR2 FQNEAQ (reference sequence). The CDR3 coding sequence is TGTGCCAGCAGCTCAGCTCCGGGACAGGGGGCTGGAAACACCATATATTTT. It encodes CASSSAPGQGAGNTIYF.

This clone was recorded a few times. The gene calls are TRBV9 and TRBJ2-1; the D call may be TRBD1 or TRBD2 (5 bases each). CDR3 length equals 15 residues. With 0 bases removed from V and 1 base from J, the gap between germline ends came to 8 bases. Per germline, CDR1 SGDLS and CDR2 YYNGEE. CDR3 nucleotides: TGTGCCAGCAGCGTAGCCAGGGAGTCCTACAATGAGCAGTTCTTC. Encoded protein: CASSVARESYNEQFF.

This clone came up a few times. The chain recombines TRBV10-2 with TRBJ2-5; weak D call: TRBD2 (6 bases). The germline V gene encodes CDR1 WSHSY and CDR2 SAAADI. Trimming removed 7 bases from V and 3 bases from J, with 15 bases in between. The length of the CDR3 is 14 residues. DNA for the CDR3: TGCGCCAGCAAGGCGGGACTCCATGAAGAGACCCAGTACTTC. Amino acids: CASKAGLHEETQYF.

The V gene is TRBV7-2, the J gene TRBJ2-7, with a weak D call TRBD1 (6 bases). V gave up 0 bases and J gave up 4 bases, with 10 bases separating them. This CDR3 comprises 14 residues. Looked up from germline, CDR1 is SGHTA and CDR2 is FQGNSA. The CDR3 nucleotides read TGTGCCAGCAGCTTAGCTTCTACAGGGTACGAGCAGTACTTC. It encodes CASSLASTGYEQYF.

This chain links TRBV28 with TRBJ2-2, with D possibly matching TRBD1 (6 bases). Germline V gene sequence: CDR1 MDHEN, CDR2 SYDVKM. The V end lost 10 bases, the J end lost 2 bases, and 11 bases lay between the germline ends. The CDR3 totals 13 residues. The CDR3 here is CAIGQSNTGELFF. The CDR3 DNA is TGTGCCATTGGACAGAGCAACACCGGGGAGCTGTTTTTT.

The rearrangement links TRBV7-9 to TRBJ2-3; no firm D call. Trimming shortened V by 4 bases and J by 3 bases, and 5 bases separated the two germline ends. Germline V gene lookup returns CDR1 SEHNR and CDR2 FQNEAQ (reference sequence). The CDR3 spans 12 residues. CDR3 nucleotide sequence: TGTGCCAGCAGCTCACTAACAGATACGCAGTATTTT. Amino acids: CASSSLTDTQYF.

As to this clone: The sample contains more than one DNA sequence encoding this CDR3. The chain joins TRBV7-3 to TRBJ1-1; D gene uncertain. V was pared by 5 bases and J by 3 bases, with 10 bases between. The CDR3 loop spans 13 amino acids. CDR1 and CDR2 (germline): SGHTA, FQGTGA. For the CDR3, the DNA is TGTGCCAGCAGCCCTGGGTGGGACACTGAAGCTTTCTTT. Amino acid sequence: CASSPGWDTEAFF.

The chain uses TRBV6-1 and TRBJ2-2; D might be TRBD1 or TRBD2, each matching 6 bases. The CDR3 loop spans 15 amino acids. The germline CDR1 and CDR2 sequences are MNHNS and SASEGT. Trimming took off 7 bases at V and 0 bases at J, with 12 bases between the two ends. CDR3 amino acids: CASNGGPTNTGELFF. The CDR3, as DNA: TGTGCCAGCAACGGGGGCCCAACGAACACCGGGGAGCTGTTTTTT.

In this sample, this clone turned up a few times. Other nucleotide sequences from this sample produce the same CDR3. The CDR3 sequence: CAWSVYNEQFF. CDR3 bases: TGTGCCTGGAGTGTCTACAATGAGCAGTTCTTC. The chain recombines TRBV30 with TRBJ2-1; D unresolved. The length of the CDR3 is 11 residues. CDR1 is GTSNPN, CDR2 SVGIG, per germline (reference sequence). V was pared by 0 bases and J by 3 bases, with 0 bases between.

The V and J genes are TRBV12-5 and TRBJ2-1; D gene unclear. Germline values: CDR1 LGHNT, CDR2 FRNRAP. This CDR3 contains 12 residues. Deletions cut 7 bases from V and 0 bases from J, with 4 bases between. The CDR3 protein is CASAPSYNEQFF. The CDR3 DNA sequence: TGTGCTAGTGCCCCCTCCTACAATGAGCAGTTCTTC.

The rearrangement links TRBV2 to TRBJ1-1; D possibly corresponds to TRBD1 (6 bases). V lost 7 bases, J lost 0 bases, and 15 bases lay in between. The CDR3 extends over 15 amino acids. Germline lookup yields CDR1 SNHLY and CDR2 FYNNEI. DNA for the CDR3: TGTGCCAGCACCGAACAGGGAACACTGAACACTGAAGCTTTCTTT. This translates into CASTEQGTLNTEAFF. The entire variable domain, with the rest obtained from reference TRBV2 and TRBJ1-1, is as follows: EPEVTQTPSHQVTQMGQEVILRCVPISNHLYFYWYRQILGQKVEFLVSFYNNEISEKSEIFDDQFSVERPDGSNFTLKIRSTKLEDSAMYFCASTEQGTLNTEAFFGQGTRLTVV.

The rearrangement uses TRBV23-1 and TRBJ1-5; a weak D match, TRBD1 (6 bases). TRBV23-1 is an open reading frame, and its role is uncertain. V was trimmed by 3 bases and J by 10 bases, leaving 13 bases between them. The CDR3 length is 13 residues. The CDR3 is CASSHDRLRPQHF. The DNA for the CDR3 is TGCGCCAGCAGTCACGACAGGCTCCGACCCCAGCATTTT.

V is TRBV25-1 and J is TRBJ2-3; 9 bases are a match to TRBD1. The CDR3 runs 15 residues. Germline CDR1 reads MGHDK; CDR2 reads SYGVNS. The V gene end was trimmed by 3 bases and the J gene end by 2 bases; junction bases not matched to a gene: 3. The CDR3 DNA is TGTGCCAGCAGTGACAGGGACAGGGACACAGATACGCAGTATTTT. Translation gives CASSDRDRDTDTQYF.